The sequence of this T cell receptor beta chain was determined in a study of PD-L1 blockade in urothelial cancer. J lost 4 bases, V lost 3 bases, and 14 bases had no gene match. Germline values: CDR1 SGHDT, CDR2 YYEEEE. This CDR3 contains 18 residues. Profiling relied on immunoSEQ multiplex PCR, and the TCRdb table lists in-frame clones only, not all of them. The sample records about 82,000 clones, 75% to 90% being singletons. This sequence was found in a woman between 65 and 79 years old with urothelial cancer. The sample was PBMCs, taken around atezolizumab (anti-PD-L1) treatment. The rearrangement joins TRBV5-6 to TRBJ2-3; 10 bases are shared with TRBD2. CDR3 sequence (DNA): TGTGCCAGCAGCTGGCCCCCTGAGCGGGGGGGCGGCGCAGATACGCAGTATTTT. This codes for CASSWPPERGGGADTQYF.